This note documents a single TCR beta chain sequence. The entry originates in a study of technical replicates of blood from a few donors. Germline V gene sequence: CDR1 LNHDA, CDR2 SQIVND (reference sequence). V gave up 7 bases and J gave up 4 bases, with 19 bases separating them. This CDR3 contains 15 residues. TCRdb's copy holds only in-frame clones and misses some; the assay was immunoSEQ multiplex PCR. The sample has roughly 80,000 clones; approximately 89% are singletons. Sequencing was carried out using T cells isolated from PBMCs. This chain connects TRBV19 to TRBJ1-1; weak D call: TRBD1 (5 bases). The receptor's source is a human donor in good health. Here the CDR3 reads CASTAGTSGSTEAFF. Here the CDR3 DNA reads TGTGCCAGTACCGCTGGGACTTCGGGGTCCACTGAAGCTTTCTTT.